This is a list of T cell receptor beta chains from one sample in a study of T-cell memory formation after mild COVID-19. TCRdb called the 5' RACE reads again in MiXCR, with one record for every CDR3 protein. The data show 580,000 or so distinct CDR3 sequences, approximately 15% seen once. The sequenced sample consisted of PBMCs or a T cell subset sorted from them (not recorded which). All receptors derive from an adult woman who had mild COVID-19 (a few samples of this study predate the infection). Cell type and time point are not known. CDR3s include the opening cysteine and the closing phenylalanine or tryptophan. D genes are given only for firm matches.

TRBJ2-2 TRBD2 TRBV9 16 CASSARAGAGTGELFF
TRBJ2-3 . TRBV3-1 17 CASSQNLESGGTDTQYF
TRBJ2-7 TRBD2 TRBV5-1 15 CASRPSSGRINEQYF
TRBJ2-6 . TRBV6-5 16 CASSRGGGPGANVLTF
TRBJ1-2 . TRBV6-6 16 CASRPPGSVTNYGYTF
TRBJ2-7 TRBD1 TRBV6-5 15 CASSYKGARTYEQYF
TRBJ2-7 TRBD2 TRBV6-2/TRBV6-3 12 CATDSGGIEQYF
TRBJ1-5 . TRBV6-1 15 CASRLGARGDQPQHF
TRBJ1-6 . TRBV6-5 16 CASSYSGNWANSPLHF
TRBJ2-5 . TRBV30 13 CAWSGHREETQYF
TRBJ2-7 . TRBV6-5 15 CASRKTGTAARGQYF
TRBJ2-5 . TRBV11-2 15 CASSLALLRGETQYF
TRBJ2-2 . TRBV11-3 14 CASSSTVNTGELFF
TRBJ1-2 . TRBV6-5 13 CASRREATGGYTF
TRBJ2-1 . TRBV18 12 CATVGQTDEQFF
TRBJ2-7 TRBD2 TRBV29-1 17 CSVERLAGGLSSNEQYF
TRBJ1-1 TRBD1 TRBV20-1 15 CSAPALARGHTEAFF
TRBJ2-1 TRBD1 TRBV11-2 14 CASSSRQGKNEQFF
TRBJ1-4 TRBD1 TRBV5-1 15 CASSTAGTDNEKLFF
TRBJ2-1 TRBD2 TRBV3-1 16 CASSLGLAGGPDEQFF
TRBJ2-5 . TRBV10-1 12 CASPYRMETQYF
TRBJ2-2 TRBD2 TRBV3-1 18 CASSQELLAGGYTGELFF
TRBJ1-5 . TRBV15 14 CATSRDRTLQPQHF
TRBJ2-2 TRBD1 TRBV18 17 CASSSHPGQGIAGELFF
TRBJ1-5 . TRBV12-3/TRBV12-4 23 CASSLTGSAGYSLGAYSNQPQHF
TRBJ2-1 TRBD1 TRBV27 16 CASTGVWDREGNEQFF
TRBJ1-2 . TRBV24-1 15 CATSDGTGKEYGYTF
TRBJ2-1 TRBD2 TRBV7-6 15 CASSYSGGGYNEQFF
TRBJ2-7 TRBD1 TRBV5-1 15 CASSLVTGGGGEQYF
TRBJ2-1 TRBD2 TRBV29-1 20 CSVEEPRSGTSGRAFNEQFF
TRBJ2-3 TRBD1 TRBV7-3 14 CASSMGQNTDTQYF
TRBJ2-7 . TRBV19 14 CASSRDRYSYEQYF
TRBJ1-6 . TRBV5-1 15 CASSLGQGSTSPLHF
TRBJ2-5 . TRBV5-1 14 CASSLIQGQETQYF
TRBJ2-2 . TRBV7-2 12 CASSLGVGELFF
TRBJ2-7 TRBD2 TRBV24-1 15 CATSGHAERGYEQYF
TRBJ1-1 . TRBV9 14 CASSVGGANTEAFF
TRBJ2-1 . TRBV6-5 14 CASSYGVAAGEQFF
TRBJ1-2 . TRBV18 13 CASSPSGPPGYTF
TRBJ2-3 . TRBV15 15 CATSHALGLADTQYF
TRBJ1-5 . TRBV19 18 CASSSRAPATYSNQPQHF
TRBJ2-1 . TRBV6-5 18 CASSYSLGSSSSYNEQFF
TRBJ2-5 . TRBV12-3/TRBV12-4 15 CASSSGGQYQETQYF
TRBJ2-2 TRBD2 TRBV27 19 CASSLSGFWTSGSTGELFF
TRBJ2-3 TRBD2 TRBV4-3 17 CASSQDWGGRALDTQYF
TRBJ1-2 TRBD1 TRBV7-9 14 CASSLGDRTYGYTF
TRBJ2-7 . TRBV24-1 14 CATSASGAAYEQYF
TRBJ2-7 . TRBV19 14 CASSITGSIYEQYF
TRBJ2-3 TRBD2 TRBV20-1 16 CSARAGLAGGTDTQYF
TRBJ1-2 TRBD1 TRBV15 16 CATSSQRDRANYGYTF
TRBJ1-6 . TRBV24-1 13 CATSDLPDSPLHF
TRBJ2-1 TRBD1 TRBV19 15 CASSPYRGLGNEQFF
TRBJ2-1 TRBD1 TRBV6-5 14 CASSYGTGYNEQFF
TRBJ2-5 . TRBV19 16 CASSIGWGEIKETQYF
TRBJ2-1 TRBD2 TRBV23-1 18 CASRGLAGCPSSYNEQFF